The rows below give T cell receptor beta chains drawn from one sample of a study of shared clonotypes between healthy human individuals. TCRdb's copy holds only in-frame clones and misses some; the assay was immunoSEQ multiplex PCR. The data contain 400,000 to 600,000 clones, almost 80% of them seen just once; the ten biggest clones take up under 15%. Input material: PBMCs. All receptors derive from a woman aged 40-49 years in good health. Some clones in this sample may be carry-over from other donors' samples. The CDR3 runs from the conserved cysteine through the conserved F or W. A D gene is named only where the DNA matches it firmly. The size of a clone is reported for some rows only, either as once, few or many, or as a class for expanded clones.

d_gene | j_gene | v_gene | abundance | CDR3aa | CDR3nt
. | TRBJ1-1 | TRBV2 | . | CASIWEVMNTEAFF | TGTGCCAGCATATGGGAGGTAATGAACACTGAAGCTTTCTTT
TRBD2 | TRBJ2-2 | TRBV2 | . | CASSVAGLAGTGELFF | TGTGCCAGCAGTGTTGCGGGACTAGCGGGGACCGGGGAGCTGTTTTTT
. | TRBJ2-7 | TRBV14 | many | CASSQDVGAQYF | TGTGCCAGCAGCCAAGATGTGGGGGCGCAGTACTTC
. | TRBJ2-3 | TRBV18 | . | CASSPGDTQYF | TGTGCCAGCTCACCAGGGGATACGCAGTATTTT
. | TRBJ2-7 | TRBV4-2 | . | CASSQDRGRLGEQYF | TGTGCCAGCAGCCAAGATAGGGGGAGGCTAGGCGAGCAGTACTTC
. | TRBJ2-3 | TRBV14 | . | CASSPRTTDTQYF | TGTGCCAGCAGCCCCAGGACAACAGATACGCAGTATTTT
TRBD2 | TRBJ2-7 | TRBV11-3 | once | CASSFRGRSGEQYF | TGTGCCAGCAGCTTCCGCGGGAGGTCCGGCGAGCAGTACTTC
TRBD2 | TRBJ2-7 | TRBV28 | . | CATVRTSGIYEQYF | TGTGCCACCGTAAGGACTAGCGGGATCTACGAGCAGTACTTC
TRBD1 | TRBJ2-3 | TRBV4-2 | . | CASSPSGTGGTDTQYF | TGTGCCAGCAGCCCCTCCGGGACAGGGGGTACAGATACGCAGTATTTT
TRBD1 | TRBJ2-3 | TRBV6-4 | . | CASSADRGETLDTQYF | TGTGCCAGCAGTGCAGACAGGGGAGAAACCTTGGATACGCAGTATTTT
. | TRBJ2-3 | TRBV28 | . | CASSYGTADTQYF | TGTGCCAGCAGTTACGGGACCGCAGATACGCAGTATTTT
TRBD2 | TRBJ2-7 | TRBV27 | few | CASSSGVSYEQYF | TGTGCCAGCAGCAGCGGGGTCTCCTACGAGCAGTACTTC
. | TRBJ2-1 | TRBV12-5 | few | CASGFGGGREQFF | TGTGCTAGTGGTTTCGGGGGAGGTCGGGAGCAGTTCTTC
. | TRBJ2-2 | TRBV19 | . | CASSPRRAGELFF | TGTGCCAGTAGTCCCCGGCGGGCCGGGGAGCTGTTTTTT
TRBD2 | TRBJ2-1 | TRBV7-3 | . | CASSSTGTSDHNEQFF | TGTGCCAGCAGCTCCACCGGGACTAGCGACCACAATGAGCAGTTCTTC
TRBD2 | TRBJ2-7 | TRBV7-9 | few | CASSPTFELAGGYEQYF | TGTGCCAGCAGCCCTACATTCGAACTAGCGGGAGGATATGAGCAGTACTTC
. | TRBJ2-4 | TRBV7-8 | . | CASSLERGVLAKNIQYF | TGTGCCAGCAGCTTAGAACGAGGGGTCTTAGCCAAAAACATTCAGTACTTC